Presented here are 12 T cell receptor beta chains from one specimen sequenced in a study of Ad26.COV2.S vaccination and SARS-CoV-2 variants. The table came from immunoSEQ multiplex PCR; TCRdb's copy has only in-frame clones and leaves some out. The sample records a few hundred thousand clones, about four fifths being singletons. Treatment given: roughly 18 received Ad26.COV2.S at low or high dose, single or two shots; about 5 received placebo; per-sample allocation not given. Sampling was done on day 63 after the first vaccine or placebo injection. The sequences come from peripheral blood, collected in a trial of Ad26.COV2.S vaccine versus placebo. These receptors were collected from a person between 18 and 65 years old who received the Ad26.COV2.S COVID-19 vaccine or a placebo.

The chain combines TRBV9 with TRBJ1-2; the D is unclear. Trimming stripped 0 bases from V and 6 bases from J, with 12 bases between. The CDR3 length is 14 residues. Germline V gene lookup returns CDR1 SGDLS and CDR2 YYNGEE. CDR3 bases: TGTGCCAGCAGCGTAGAGCCGACCTCTGATGGCTACACCTTC. Its translation is CASSVEPTSDGYTF. The full variable domain, completed using reference TRBV9 and TRBJ1-2, is DSGVTQTPKHLITATGQRVTLRCSPRSGDLSVYWYQQSLDQGLQFLIQYYNGEERAKGNILERFSAQQFPDLHSELNLSSLELGDSALYFCASSVEPTSDGYTFGSGTRLTVV.

This clone was seen a handful of times. The rearrangement uses TRBV2 and TRBJ1-6; a possible D gene is TRBD1 (6 bases). CDR1 is SNHLY and CDR2 is FYNNEI in the germline V gene. Trimming pared 4 bases from V and 9 bases from J, leaving 16 bases between. There are 15 residues in the CDR3. This chain's CDR3 is CASSAGVRGSSPLHF. CDR3 in DNA: TGTGCCAGCAGTGCGGGAGTCAGGGGAAGTTCACCCCTCCACTTT.

The chain uses TRBV7-2 and TRBJ2-6; D might be TRBD2 (6 bases). Germline V gene data show CDR1 as SGHTA and CDR2 as FQGNSA. The length of the CDR3 is 16 residues. V lost 5 bases, J lost 0 bases, and 11 bases lay in between. The CDR3 bases are TGTGCCAGCAGCCCTGGCGGGGCCTCTGGGGCCAACGTCCTGACTTTC. Translating it yields CASSPGGASGANVLTF.

The V and J genes are TRBV6-5 and TRBJ2-5; 8 nucleotides align to TRBD2. The germline CDR1 and CDR2 sequences are MNHEY and SVGAGI. This CDR3 has 15 residues. Trimming took 6 bases from V and 5 from J; bases not matched to a gene: 11. In DNA, the CDR3 is TGTGCCAGCAGCCTCAGCTTAGCGGGATCGGAGACCCAGTACTTC. It specifies CASSLSLAGSETQYF.

This clone was detected a few times. The J gene is TRBJ1-2, the V gene TRBV5-1, with D tentatively TRBD1 (6 bases). Trimming took off 4 bases at V and 4 bases at J, with 17 bases between the two ends. This CDR3 is 15 amino acids long. Germline V CDR1 and CDR2: SGHRS, YFSETQ. The CDR3 reads CASSPGGAGIYGYTF. CDR3 DNA: TGCGCCAGCAGCCCCGGGGGGGCCGGAATCTATGGCTACACCTTC.

This clone has just one count. This chain joins TRBV25-1 and TRBJ2-7; either TRBD1 or TRBD2 may supply D (5 bases each). From germline, CDR1 is MGHDK and CDR2 SYGVNS. Trimming removed 3 bases at V and 1 base at J, with 10 bases between. There are 14 residues in the CDR3. DNA for the CDR3: TGTGCCAGCAGTGAGTCTGGGGGTTCCTACGAGCAGTACTTC. It is translated as CASSESGGSYEQYF.

CDR3 amino acids: CASSQVGRGESYEQYF. The CDR3, as DNA: TGTGCCAGCAGCCAAGTGGGGAGGGGAGAGTCCTACGAGCAGTACTTC. The gene calls are TRBV4-2 and TRBJ2-7, with 7 bases matching TRBD2. The CDR3 length is 16 residues. V lost 1 base to trimming and J lost 1 base; unmatched junction nucleotides: 7. The germline CDR1 and CDR2 sequences are LGHNA and YNFKEQ.

This clone appeared a few times. The chain uses TRBV5-1 and TRBJ2-2, with D perhaps TRBD1 (5 bases). CDR1 SGHRS and CDR2 YFSETQ come from the germline V gene. The V and J ends lost 0 bases and 5 bases respectively, with 8 bases between them. The CDR3 runs to 14 residues. CDR3 coding DNA: TGCGCCAGCAGCTTGGACAGGATGACCGGGGAGCTGTTTTTT. Its translation: CASSLDRMTGELFF. The full variable domain, rest sourced from reference TRBV5-1 and TRBJ2-2, is KAGVTQTPRYLIKTRGQQVTLSCSPISGHRSVSWYQQTPGQGLQFLFEYFSETQRNKGNFPGRFSGRQFSNSRSEMNVSTLELGDSALYLCASSLDRMTGELFFGEGSRLTVL.

This chain joins TRBV11-3 and TRBJ1-1; D is possibly TRBD1 (6 bases). Germline CDR1 SGHNT, CDR2 YENEEA. The CDR3 is 13 amino acids. V gave up 1 base and J gave up 9 bases, with 12 bases separating them. The CDR3 reads CASSLGQEDQAFF. CDR3 coding DNA: TGTGCCAGCAGCTTAGGACAGGAAGACCAAGCTTTCTTT.

The V and J genes are TRBV15 and TRBJ2-7; D may be TRBD1 (6 bases). The CDR3 has 15 residues. Deletions cut 4 bases from V and 2 bases from J, with 15 bases between. CDR1 is LNHNV and CDR2 is YYDKDF in the germline V gene (reference sequence). CDR3 in DNA: TGTGCCACCAGCATGGACAGCCGGCCGGCCTACGAGCAGTACTTC. This codes for CATSMDSRPAYEQYF.

The V gene is TRBV27, the J gene TRBJ2-3, with D perhaps matching TRBD2 (5 bases). Germline V lookup: CDR1 MNHEY, CDR2 SMNVEV (reference sequence). This CDR3 is built from 18 residues. V lost 2 bases and J 0 bases, leaving 18 bases between the germline ends. The CDR3 nucleotides read TGTGCCAGCAGTTTAGGTCCAGGAGGCCCACCAAGCACAGATACGCAGTATTTT. This codes for CASSLGPGGPPSTDTQYF.

The genes are TRBV4-1 and TRBJ1-1; D remains unclear. The CDR3 sequence is 16 residues long. Trimming took 3 bases from V and 1 from J, leaving 15 bases between them. Germline CDR1 and CDR2: MGHRA and YSYEKL. In DNA, the CDR3 is TGCGCCAGCAGCCAGTTCCCCGGCGCCGCGAACACTGAAGCTTTCTTT. Amino acid sequence: CASSQFPGAANTEAFF.